The clone carrying this T cell receptor (beta chain) was found many times. Its antigen remains unknown. The data originate from a study of identical twins. Findings and limits, study-wide: In cord blood, abundant beta clonotypes had fewer insertions; memory showed no trend. Partly confounded zero-insertion analyses could result from invariant MAIT and iNKT cells.

Using its own MiXCR run on the 5' RACE reads, TCRdb lists one record per CDR3 protein. This table holds about 240,000 distinct CDR3 sequences, 8% to 11% found once. The CDR3 length is 15 residues. Germline V gives CDR1 LGHNA, CDR2 YNFKEQ. V was clipped by 4 bases and J by 6 bases, with 19 bases between them. The rearrangement links TRBV4-2 to TRBJ2-7; D may be TRBD2 (5 bases). The sample comprised memory T cells sorted from blood. This TCR was recovered from a man aged 50 to 60 in good health. The CDR3 DNA reads as TGTGCCAGCAGCCCGAGCCCCGGGATTATGGCCGAGCAGTACTTC. This translates into CASSPSPGIMAEQYF.